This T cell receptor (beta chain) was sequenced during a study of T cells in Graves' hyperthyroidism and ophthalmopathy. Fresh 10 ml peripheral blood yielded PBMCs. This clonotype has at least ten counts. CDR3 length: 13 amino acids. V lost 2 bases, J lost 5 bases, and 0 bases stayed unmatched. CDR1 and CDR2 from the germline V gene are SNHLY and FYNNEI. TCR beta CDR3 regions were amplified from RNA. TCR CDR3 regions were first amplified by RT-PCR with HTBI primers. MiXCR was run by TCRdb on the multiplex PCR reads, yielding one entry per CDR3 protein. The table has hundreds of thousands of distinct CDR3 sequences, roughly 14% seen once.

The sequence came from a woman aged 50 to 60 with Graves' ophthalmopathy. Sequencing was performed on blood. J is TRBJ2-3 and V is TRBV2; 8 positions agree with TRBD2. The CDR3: CASSELAGDTQYF. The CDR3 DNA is TGTGCCAGCAGTGAACTAGCGGGAGATACGCAGTATTTT.